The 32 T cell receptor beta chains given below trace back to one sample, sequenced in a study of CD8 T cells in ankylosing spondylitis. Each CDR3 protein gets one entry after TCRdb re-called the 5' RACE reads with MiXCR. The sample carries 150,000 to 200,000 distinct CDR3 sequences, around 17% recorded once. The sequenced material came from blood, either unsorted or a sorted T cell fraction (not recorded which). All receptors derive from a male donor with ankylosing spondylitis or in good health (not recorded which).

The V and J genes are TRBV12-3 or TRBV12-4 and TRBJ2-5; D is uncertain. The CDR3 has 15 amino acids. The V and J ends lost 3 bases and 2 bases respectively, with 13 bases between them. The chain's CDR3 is CASSLGTPLQETQYF. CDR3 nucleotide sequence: TGTGCCAGCAGTTTGGGCACCCCCTTACAAGAGACCCAGTACTTC.

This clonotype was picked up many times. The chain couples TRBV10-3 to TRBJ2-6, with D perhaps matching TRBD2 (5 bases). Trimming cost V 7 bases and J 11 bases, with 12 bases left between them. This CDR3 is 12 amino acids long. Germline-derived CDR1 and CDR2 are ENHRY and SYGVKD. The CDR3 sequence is CAITAGGDVLTF. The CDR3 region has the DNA TGTGCCATCACAGCTGGAGGTGACGTCCTGACTTTC.

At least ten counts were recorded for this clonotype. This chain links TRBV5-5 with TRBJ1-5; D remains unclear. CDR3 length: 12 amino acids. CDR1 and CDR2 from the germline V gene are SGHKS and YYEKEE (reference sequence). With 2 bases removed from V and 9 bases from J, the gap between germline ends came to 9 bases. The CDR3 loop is CASSFVDGPQHF. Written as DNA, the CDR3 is TGTGCCAGCAGCTTCGTAGATGGGCCCCAGCATTTT.

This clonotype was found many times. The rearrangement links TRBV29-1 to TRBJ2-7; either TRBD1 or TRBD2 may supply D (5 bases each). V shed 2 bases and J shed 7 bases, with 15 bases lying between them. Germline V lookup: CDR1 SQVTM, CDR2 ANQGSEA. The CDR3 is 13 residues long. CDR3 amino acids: CSVERQTGGEQYF. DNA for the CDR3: TGCAGCGTTGAAAGACAGACTGGCGGGGAGCAGTACTTC.

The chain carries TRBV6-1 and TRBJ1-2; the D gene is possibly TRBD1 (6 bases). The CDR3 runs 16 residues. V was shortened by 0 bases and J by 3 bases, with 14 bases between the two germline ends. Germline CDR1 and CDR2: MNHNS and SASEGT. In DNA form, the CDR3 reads TGTGCCAGCAGTGAAGCAAGGGGGACACTTGACTATGGCTACACCTTC. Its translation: CASSEARGTLDYGYTF.

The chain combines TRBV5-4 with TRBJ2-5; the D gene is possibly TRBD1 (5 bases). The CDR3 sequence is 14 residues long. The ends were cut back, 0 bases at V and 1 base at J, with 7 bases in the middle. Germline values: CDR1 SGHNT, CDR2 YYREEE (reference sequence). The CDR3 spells CASSLGQIQETQYF. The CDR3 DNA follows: TGTGCCAGCAGCTTGGGACAGATCCAAGAGACCCAGTACTTC.

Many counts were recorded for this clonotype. CDR3 nucleotides: TGTGCCACCGCGAGGGGAAATCAGCCCCAGCATTTT. Residues: CATARGNQPQHF. V usage is TRBV28 and J usage is TRBJ1-5, with D perhaps matching TRBD1 (5 bases). Trimming pared 10 bases from V and 4 bases from J, leaving 11 bases between. The CDR3 is 12 amino acids. The germline gives CDR1 MDHEN, CDR2 SYDVKM. Full variable domain (missing parts from reference TRBV28 and TRBJ1-5): DVKVTQSSRYLVKRTGEKVFLECVQDMDHENMFWYRQDPGLGLRLIYFSYDVKMKEKGDIPEGYSVSREKKERFSLILESASTNQTSMYLCATARGNQPQHFGDGTRLSIL.

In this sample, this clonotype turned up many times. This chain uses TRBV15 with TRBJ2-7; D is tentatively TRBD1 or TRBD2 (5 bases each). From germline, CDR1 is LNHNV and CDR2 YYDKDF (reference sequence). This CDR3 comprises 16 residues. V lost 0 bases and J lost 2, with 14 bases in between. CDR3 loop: CATSRDLGTGTYEQYF. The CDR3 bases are TGTGCCACCAGCAGAGATTTAGGGACGGGAACCTACGAGCAGTACTTC.

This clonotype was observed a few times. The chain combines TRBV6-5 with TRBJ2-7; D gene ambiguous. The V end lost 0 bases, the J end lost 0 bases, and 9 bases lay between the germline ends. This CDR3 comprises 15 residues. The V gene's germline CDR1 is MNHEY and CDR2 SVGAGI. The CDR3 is CASSYSSGVSYEQYF. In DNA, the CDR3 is TGTGCCAGCAGTTACTCGAGTGGGGTCTCCTACGAGCAGTACTTC.

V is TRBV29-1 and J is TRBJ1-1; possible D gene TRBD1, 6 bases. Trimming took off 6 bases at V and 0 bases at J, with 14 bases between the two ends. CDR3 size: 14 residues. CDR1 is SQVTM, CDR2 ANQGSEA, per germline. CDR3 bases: TGCAGCGTGGGAGGGGGACGGATGAACACTGAAGCTTTCTTT. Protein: CSVGGGRMNTEAFF.

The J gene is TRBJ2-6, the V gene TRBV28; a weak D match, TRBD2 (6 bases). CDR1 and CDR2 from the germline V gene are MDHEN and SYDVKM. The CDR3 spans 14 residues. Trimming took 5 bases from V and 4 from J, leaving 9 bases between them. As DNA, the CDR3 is TGTGCCAGCAGTCTAGGGAGGGGGGCCAACGTCCTGACTTTC. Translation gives CASSLGRGANVLTF. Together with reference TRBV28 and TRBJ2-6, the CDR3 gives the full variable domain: DVKVTQSSRYLVKRTGEKVFLECVQDMDHENMFWYRQDPGLGLRLIYFSYDVKMKEKGDIPEGYSVSREKKERFSLILESASTNQTSMYLCASSLGRGANVLTFGAGSRLTVL.

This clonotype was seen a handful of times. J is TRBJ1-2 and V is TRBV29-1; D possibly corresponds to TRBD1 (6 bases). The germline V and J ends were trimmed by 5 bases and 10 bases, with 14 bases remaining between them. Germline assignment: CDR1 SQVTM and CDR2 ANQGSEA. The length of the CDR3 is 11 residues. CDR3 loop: CSVLGGNVYTF. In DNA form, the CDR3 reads TGCAGCGTTCTAGGGGGAAATGTCTACACCTTC.

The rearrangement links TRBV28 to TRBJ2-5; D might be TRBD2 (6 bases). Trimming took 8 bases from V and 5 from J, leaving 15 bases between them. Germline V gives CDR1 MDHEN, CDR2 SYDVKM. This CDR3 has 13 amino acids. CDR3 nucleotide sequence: TGTGCCAGCCGTAGGAGGGTTGGGGAGACCCAGTACTTC. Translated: CASRRRVGETQYF.

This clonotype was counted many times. CDR3 sequence reads: CATSAQGALSNQPQHF. The CDR3 DNA is TGTGCCACCAGTGCGCAGGGGGCTCTCAGCAATCAGCCCCAGCATTTT. The chain joins TRBV24-1 to TRBJ1-5; TRBD1 agrees at 8 bases. With 5 bases clipped from V and 1 base from J, the junction kept 6 bases outside the gene matches. The CDR3 covers 16 residues. CDR1 and CDR2 (germline): KGHDR, SFDVKD.

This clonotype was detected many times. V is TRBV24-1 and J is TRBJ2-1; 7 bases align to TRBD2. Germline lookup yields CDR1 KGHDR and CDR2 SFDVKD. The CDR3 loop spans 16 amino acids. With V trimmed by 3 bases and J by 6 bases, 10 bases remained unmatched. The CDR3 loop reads CATSDRQRDPVNEQFF. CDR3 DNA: TGTGCCACCAGTGATCGCCAGCGGGACCCGGTCAATGAGCAGTTCTTC.

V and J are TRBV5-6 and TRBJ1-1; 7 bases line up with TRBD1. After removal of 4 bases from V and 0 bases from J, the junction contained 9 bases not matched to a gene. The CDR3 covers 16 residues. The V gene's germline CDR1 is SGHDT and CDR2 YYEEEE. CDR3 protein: CASSPGRGRLNTEAFF. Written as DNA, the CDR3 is TGTGCCAGCAGCCCCGGGAGGGGGCGTTTGAACACTGAAGCTTTCTTT.

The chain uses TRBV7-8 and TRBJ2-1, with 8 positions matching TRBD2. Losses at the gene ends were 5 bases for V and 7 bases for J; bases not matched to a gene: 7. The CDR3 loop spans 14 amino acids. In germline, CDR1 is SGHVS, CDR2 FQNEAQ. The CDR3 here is CASSRSTGGNEQFF. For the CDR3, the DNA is TGTGCCAGCAGCAGATCCACGGGGGGGAATGAGCAGTTCTTC.

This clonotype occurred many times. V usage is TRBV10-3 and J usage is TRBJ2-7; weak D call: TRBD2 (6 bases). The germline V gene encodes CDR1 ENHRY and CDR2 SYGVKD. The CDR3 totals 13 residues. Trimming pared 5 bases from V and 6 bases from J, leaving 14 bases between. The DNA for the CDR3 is TGTGCCATCAGTCCTAGCGCCCTTGTCGAGCAGTACTTC. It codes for CAISPSALVEQYF.

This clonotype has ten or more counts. CDR3 sequence: CASSHLGLRSYNEQFF. The CDR3 DNA is TGTGCCAGCAGCCACCTTGGACTCCGCTCCTACAATGAGCAGTTCTTC. This chain links TRBV3-1 with TRBJ2-1; D may be TRBD2 (5 bases). The germline V gene has CDR1 LGHDT and CDR2 YNNKEL (reference sequence). This CDR3 contains 16 residues. V was pared by 3 bases and J by 0 bases, with 12 bases between.

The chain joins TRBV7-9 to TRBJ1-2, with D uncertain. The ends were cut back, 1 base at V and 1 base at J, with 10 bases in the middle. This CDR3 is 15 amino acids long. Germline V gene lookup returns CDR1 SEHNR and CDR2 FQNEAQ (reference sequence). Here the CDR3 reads CASSLVVDGNYGYTF. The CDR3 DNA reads TGTGCCAGCAGCTTAGTCGTTGACGGTAACTATGGCTACACCTTC.

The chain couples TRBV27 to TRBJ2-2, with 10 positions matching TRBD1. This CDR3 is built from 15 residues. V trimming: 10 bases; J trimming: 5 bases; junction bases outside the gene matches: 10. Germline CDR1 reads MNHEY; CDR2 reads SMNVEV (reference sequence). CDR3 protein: CATFTRTGGTGELFF. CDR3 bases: TGTGCCACCTTCACCCGGACAGGGGGTACCGGGGAGCTGTTTTTT.

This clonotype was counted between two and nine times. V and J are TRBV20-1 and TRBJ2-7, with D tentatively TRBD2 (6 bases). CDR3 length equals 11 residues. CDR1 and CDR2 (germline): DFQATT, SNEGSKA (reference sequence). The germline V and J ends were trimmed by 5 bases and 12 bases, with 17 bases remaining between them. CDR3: CSAPSGGIAYF. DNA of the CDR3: TGCAGTGCTCCTAGTGGGGGGATTGCGTACTTC.

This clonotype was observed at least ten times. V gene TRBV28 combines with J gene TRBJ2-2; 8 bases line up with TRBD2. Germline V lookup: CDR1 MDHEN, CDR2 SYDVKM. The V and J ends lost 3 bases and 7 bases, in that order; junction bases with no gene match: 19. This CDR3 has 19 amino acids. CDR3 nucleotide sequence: TGTGCCAGCAGTTTTGGTAGCGGGATTCACCCTGTCTTGGGCGGGGAGCTGTTTTTT. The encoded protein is CASSFGSGIHPVLGGELFF.

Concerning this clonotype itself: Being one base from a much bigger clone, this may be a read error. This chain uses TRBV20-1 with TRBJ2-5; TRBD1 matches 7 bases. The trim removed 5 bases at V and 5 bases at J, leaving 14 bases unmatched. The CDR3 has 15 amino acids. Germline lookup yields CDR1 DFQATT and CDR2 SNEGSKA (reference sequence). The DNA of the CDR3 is TGCAGTGCTTCAGACAGGGCCGGCAACAGGGAGACCCAGTACTTC. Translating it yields CSASDRAGNRETQYF.

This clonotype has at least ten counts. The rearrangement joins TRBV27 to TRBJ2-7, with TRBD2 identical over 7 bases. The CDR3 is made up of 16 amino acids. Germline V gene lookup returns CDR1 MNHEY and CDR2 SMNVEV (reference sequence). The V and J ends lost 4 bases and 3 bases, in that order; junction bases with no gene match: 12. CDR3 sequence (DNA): TGTGCCAGCAGTTCGCACACCGGGACTACCATCTACGAGCAGTACTTC. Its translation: CASSSHTGTTIYEQYF.

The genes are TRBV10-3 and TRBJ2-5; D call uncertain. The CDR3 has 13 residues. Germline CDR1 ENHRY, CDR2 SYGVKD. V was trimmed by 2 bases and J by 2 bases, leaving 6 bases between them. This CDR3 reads CAISEGGQETQYF. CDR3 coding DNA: TGTGCCATCAGTGAGGGCGGACAAGAGACCCAGTACTTC.

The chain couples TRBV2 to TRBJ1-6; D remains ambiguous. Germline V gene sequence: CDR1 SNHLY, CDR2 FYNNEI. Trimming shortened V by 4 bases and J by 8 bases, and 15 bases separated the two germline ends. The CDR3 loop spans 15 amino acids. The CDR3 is CASSVQGGVDSPLHF. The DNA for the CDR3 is TGTGCCAGCAGTGTCCAAGGAGGAGTGGATTCACCCCTCCACTTT.

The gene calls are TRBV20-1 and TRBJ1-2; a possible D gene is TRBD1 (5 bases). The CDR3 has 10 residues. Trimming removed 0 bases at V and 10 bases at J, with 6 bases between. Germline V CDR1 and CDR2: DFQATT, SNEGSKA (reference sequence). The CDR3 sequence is CSARDGTYTF. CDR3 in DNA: TGCAGTGCTAGAGATGGGACCTACACCTTC.

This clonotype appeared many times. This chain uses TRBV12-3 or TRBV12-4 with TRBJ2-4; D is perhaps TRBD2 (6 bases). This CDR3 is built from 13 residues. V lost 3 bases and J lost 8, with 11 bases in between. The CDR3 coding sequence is TGTGCCAGCAGTTTTGCGGGGCCAGACATTCAGTACTTC. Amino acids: CASSFAGPDIQYF.

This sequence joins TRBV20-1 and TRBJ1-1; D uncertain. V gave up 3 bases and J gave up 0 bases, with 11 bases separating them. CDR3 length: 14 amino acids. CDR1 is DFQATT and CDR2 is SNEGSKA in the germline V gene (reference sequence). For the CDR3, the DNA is TGCAGTGCTAGCCCCGTCAGCATGAACACTGAAGCTTTCTTT. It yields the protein CSASPVSMNTEAFF.

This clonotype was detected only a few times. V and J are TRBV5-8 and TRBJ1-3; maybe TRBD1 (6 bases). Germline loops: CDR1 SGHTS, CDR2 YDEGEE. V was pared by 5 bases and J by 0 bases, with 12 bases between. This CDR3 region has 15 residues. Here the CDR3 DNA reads TGTGCCAGCAGTCGCAACAGGGACTCTGGAAACACCATATATTTT. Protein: CASSRNRDSGNTIYF.

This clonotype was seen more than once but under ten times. CDR3 coding DNA: TGCGCCAGCAGCTCCGATCCAGCGGGAGGAGTCGGGGAGCTGTTTTTT. As protein: CASSSDPAGGVGELFF. This chain links TRBV5-1 with TRBJ2-2; 9 nucleotides align to TRBD2. CDR1 and CDR2 from the germline V gene are SGHRS and YFSETQ. The trim removed 3 bases at V and 7 bases at J, leaving 10 bases unmatched. This CDR3 region has 16 residues.